This TCR beta chain was profiled in a study of cytomegalovirus exposure and HLA in healthy donors. V shed 8 bases, J shed 4 bases, and the junction held 12 bases outside the gene matches. The CDR3 has 15 amino acids. Germline loops: CDR1 SNHLY, CDR2 FYNNEI. The PCR contained 60 Vbeta and 13 Jbeta primers. Repertoires were generated with immunoSEQ multiplex PCR, while TCRdb's copy carries only in-frame clones and drops some. The table records approximately 190,000 clones, around 73% of them present only once. The TCR comes from a woman aged 25-40 years in good health and CMV-seropositive. Sample: PBMCs. The genes are TRBV2 and TRBJ2-3; 7 positions agree with TRBD1. CDR3 sequence (DNA): TGTGCCAGCCGGAAACAGGGGACAAAGGCAGATACGCAGTATTTT. It codes for CASRKQGTKADTQYF.